The TCR beta chain under discussion was sequenced for a study of post-analysis software for immune sequencing data. For the study at large: Clinical courses comprised relapsing-remitting, secondary progressive and progressive-relapsing multiple sclerosis.

Whole-study results and caveats: Relative to controls, patients with multiple sclerosis showed significantly lower normalized Chao1 diversity. Roughly five TRBV segments appeared more often in patients than in controls, and TRBV5-6, TRBV5-1 and TRBV20-1 were among these. Batch-matched samples strongly co-clustered by F measure.

Unique molecular identifiers were present in the TCR beta cDNA libraries. The authors obtained some 500,000 cDNA molecules from roughly 1.1 to 9.2 million T cells. TCRdb ran MiXCR on the PCR reads and lists one entry per CDR3 protein. Among 380,000 or so distinct CDR3 sequences listed, around 33% were seen once. With regard to this clonotype: Antigen specificity is unknown.

This CDR3 has 15 amino acids. Per germline, CDR1 MNHNY and CDR2 SVGAGI (reference sequence). J gave up 0 bases and V 2 bases, and 1 base lay outside the gene matches. This clonotype originated in a girl aged 5-17 years with multiple sclerosis. Source material: blood. The chain joins TRBV6-6 to TRBJ2-3, with 8 bases aligning to TRBD1. The CDR3: CASSYQGASTDTQYF. DNA for the CDR3: TGTGCCAGCAGTTACCAGGGGGCTAGCACAGATACGCAGTATTTT.